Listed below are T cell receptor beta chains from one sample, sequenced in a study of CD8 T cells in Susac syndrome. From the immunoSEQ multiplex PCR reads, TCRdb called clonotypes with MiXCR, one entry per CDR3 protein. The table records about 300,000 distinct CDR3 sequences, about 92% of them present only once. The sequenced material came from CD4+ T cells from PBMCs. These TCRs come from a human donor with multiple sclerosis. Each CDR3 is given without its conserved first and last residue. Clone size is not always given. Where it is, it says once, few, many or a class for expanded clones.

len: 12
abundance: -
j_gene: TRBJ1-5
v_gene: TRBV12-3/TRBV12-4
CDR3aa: ASSNRVVSQPQH

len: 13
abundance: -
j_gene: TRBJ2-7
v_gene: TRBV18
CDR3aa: ASSPPKAISYEQY

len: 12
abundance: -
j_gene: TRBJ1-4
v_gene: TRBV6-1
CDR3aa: ASSERDRSEKLF

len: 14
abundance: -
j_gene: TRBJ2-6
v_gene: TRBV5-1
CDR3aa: ASSLPFLSGANVLT

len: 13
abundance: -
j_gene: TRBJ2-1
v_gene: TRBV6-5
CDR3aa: ASSRASLSYNEQF

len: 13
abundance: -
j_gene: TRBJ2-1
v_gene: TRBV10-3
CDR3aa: ASYSGAGVYNEQF

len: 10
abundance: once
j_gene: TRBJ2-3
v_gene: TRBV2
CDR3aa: ASTVGTDTQY

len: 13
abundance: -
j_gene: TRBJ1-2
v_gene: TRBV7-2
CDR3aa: ASSLVSLRGDGYT

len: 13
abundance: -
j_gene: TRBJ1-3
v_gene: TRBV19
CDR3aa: ASTQARGAGNTIY

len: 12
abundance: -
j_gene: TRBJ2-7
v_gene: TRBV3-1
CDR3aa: ASSQGGSRWKKY

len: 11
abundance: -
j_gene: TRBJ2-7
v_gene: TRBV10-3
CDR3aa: AISESRSYEQY

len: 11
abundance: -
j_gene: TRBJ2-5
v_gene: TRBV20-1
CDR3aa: SAGVGGAKTQY

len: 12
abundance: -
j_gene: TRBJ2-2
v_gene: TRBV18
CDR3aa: ASSRRTNTGELF

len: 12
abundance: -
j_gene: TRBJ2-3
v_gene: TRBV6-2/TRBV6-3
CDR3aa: ASSYSKDADTQY

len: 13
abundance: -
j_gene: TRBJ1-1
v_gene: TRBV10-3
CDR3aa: AISEWKGQNTEAF

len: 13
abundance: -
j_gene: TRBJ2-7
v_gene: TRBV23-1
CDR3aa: ASSQDRGPPYEQY

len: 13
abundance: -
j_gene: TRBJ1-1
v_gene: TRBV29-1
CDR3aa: SVKGVRGGGTEAF

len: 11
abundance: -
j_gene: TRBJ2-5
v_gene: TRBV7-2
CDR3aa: ASSFAGQETQY

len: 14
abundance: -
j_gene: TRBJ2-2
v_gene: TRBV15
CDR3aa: ATSRDKRPNTGELF

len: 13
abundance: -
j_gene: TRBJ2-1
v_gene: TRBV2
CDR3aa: ASSTSGRRLNEQF

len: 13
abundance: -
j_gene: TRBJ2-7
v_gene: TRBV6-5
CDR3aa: ASSPTGTGGYEQY

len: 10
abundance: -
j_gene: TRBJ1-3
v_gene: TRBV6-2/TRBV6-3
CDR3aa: ASSQGGNTIY

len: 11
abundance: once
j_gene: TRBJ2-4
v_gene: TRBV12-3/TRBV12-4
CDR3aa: ASGQIAKNIQY

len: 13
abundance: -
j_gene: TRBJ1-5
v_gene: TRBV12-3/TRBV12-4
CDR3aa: ASSPGTGAHQPQH

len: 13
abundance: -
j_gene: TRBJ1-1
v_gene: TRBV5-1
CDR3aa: ASSPPPNSNTEAF

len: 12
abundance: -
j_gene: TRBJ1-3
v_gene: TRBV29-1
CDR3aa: SVDETGGGNTIY